These 28 T cell receptor beta chains were sequenced from one sample in a study of cytomegalovirus exposure and HLA in healthy donors. The PCR used 60 Vbeta and 13 Jbeta primers. Sequencing used immunoSEQ multiplex PCR; TCRdb keeps in-frame clones, though not all of them. The sample shows some 120,000 clones, around a tenth of them seen only once. Sequenced: PBMCs. These receptors all stem from a man aged 30 to 39 in good health and CMV-seronegative.

The table lists this clone with a few counts. The chain employs TRBV7-2 and TRBJ2-7, with 10 bases aligning to TRBD1. The V and J ends lost 6 bases and 2 bases, in that order; junction bases with no gene match: 10. Germline CDR1 is SGHTA and CDR2 is FQGNSA. The CDR3 length is 16 residues. The CDR3 DNA follows: TGTGCCAGCAGTTTACGGGGGACAGGGGTTACCTACGAGCAGTACTTC. As protein: CASSLRGTGVTYEQYF.

This clone came up a few times. This sequence joins TRBV19 and TRBJ1-2; no definite D call. The CDR3 is made up of 15 amino acids. Trimming removed 3 bases at V and 3 bases at J, with 14 bases between. Germline CDR1 and CDR2: LNHDA and SQIVND (reference sequence). The CDR3 is CASSIAQAKYYGYTF. CDR3 DNA sequence: TGTGCCAGTAGTATTGCCCAGGCGAAGTACTATGGCTACACCTTC.

The chain recombines TRBV5-8 with TRBJ1-1; TRBD1 is a possible D gene (5 bases). CDR1 is SGHTS and CDR2 is YDEGEE in the germline V gene. V lost 5 bases to trimming and J lost 6 bases, with 17 bases between them. The CDR3 length is 14 residues. CDR3 DNA sequence: TGTGCCAGCAGGGAAACAGGCCCGCGAGCTGAAGCTTTCTTT. Its translation: CASRETGPRAEAFF.

V and J are TRBV7-9 and TRBJ2-7; perhaps TRBD1 as D (5 bases). Trimming took off 5 bases at V and 2 bases at J, with 10 bases between the two ends. Germline V gene sequence: CDR1 SEHNR, CDR2 FQNEAQ (reference sequence). The CDR3 runs 13 residues. The CDR3: CASSARQTYEQYF. DNA of the CDR3: TGTGCCAGCAGCGCTAGACAGACCTACGAGCAGTACTTC.

This clone turned up a few times. The DNA of the CDR3 is TGTGCCAGCAGCTTGGCTGGCCGCCGCTACGAGCAGTACTTC. It specifies CASSLAGRRYEQYF. V usage is TRBV5-8 and J usage is TRBJ2-7; D is unresolved. V was trimmed by 0 bases and J by 3 bases, leaving 10 bases between them. Germline V CDR1 and CDR2: SGHTS, YDEGEE. The CDR3 runs to 14 residues.

This clone appeared a few times. CDR3 residues: CASSAGQVNTQYF. The DNA for the CDR3 is TGTGCCAGCAGTGCGGGACAGGTTAATACGCAGTATTTT. This chain joins TRBV2 and TRBJ2-3, with 8 positions matching TRBD1. The V segment lost 4 bases and the J segment 7 bases; nucleotides outside the gene matches: 4. Germline V CDR1 and CDR2: SNHLY, FYNNEI. This CDR3 is built from 13 residues. The full variable domain, completed using reference TRBV2 and TRBJ2-3, is EPEVTQTPSHQVTQMGQEVILRCVPISNHLYFYWYRQILGQKVEFLVSFYNNEISEKSEIFDDQFSVERPDGSNFTLKIRSTKLEDSAMYFCASSAGQVNTQYFGPGTRLTVL.

This clone was detected only a few times. CDR3 protein: CASSRTGNEQFF. The CDR3 nucleotides read TGCGCCAGCAGCCGGACAGGGAATGAGCAGTTCTTC. This chain links TRBV5-1 with TRBJ2-1, with 8 bases fitting TRBD1. V gave up 4 bases and J gave up 7 bases; unmatched junction bases: 1. The CDR3 runs 12 residues. The germline CDR1 and CDR2 sequences are SGHRS and YFSETQ.

This chain joins TRBV5-1 and TRBJ1-5; possibly TRBD1 for D (5 bases). Germline CDR1 reads SGHRS; CDR2 reads YFSETQ. The V and J ends lost 4 bases and 5 bases respectively, with 22 bases between them. The CDR3 extends over 17 amino acids. CDR3 sequence: CASSLHGLAGKDQPQHF. In nucleotides, the CDR3 is TGCGCCAGCAGCCTCCACGGATTGGCAGGGAAGGATCAGCCCCAGCATTTT.

This clone appeared a few times. V is TRBV5-1 and J is TRBJ2-2; 9 bases agree with TRBD1. The CDR3 covers 15 residues. Germline trimming cut 4 bases from V and 3 bases from J; bases unmatched to any gene: 4. Germline lookup yields CDR1 SGHRS and CDR2 YFSETQ. The CDR3 protein is CASSRRTGDTGELFF. CDR3 bases: TGCGCCAGCAGCAGGAGGACAGGGGACACCGGGGAGCTGTTTTTT.

This chain connects TRBV5-8 to TRBJ1-6; D unresolved. Germline V gene data show CDR1 as SGHTS and CDR2 as YDEGEE. Trimming took 4 bases from V and 2 from J, leaving 19 bases between them. The CDR3 sequence is 18 residues long. CDR3 amino acids: CASSLREKFSPYNSPLHF. CDR3 bases: TGTGCCAGCAGCCTCCGGGAGAAATTTTCACCCTATAATTCACCCCTCCACTTT.

There are a few counts of this clone. The genes are TRBV29-1 and TRBJ2-7; possibly TRBD2 for D (6 bases). Germline V CDR1 and CDR2: SQVTM, ANQGSEA. V was clipped by 7 bases and J by 3 bases, with 13 bases between them. The CDR3 spans 12 residues. The CDR3 sequence is CSALSEGYEQYF. DNA of the CDR3: TGCAGCGCCCTCTCGGAGGGCTACGAGCAGTACTTC.

This clone has just a few counts. V gene TRBV5-1 combines with J gene TRBJ2-7; TRBD2 matches 14 bases. The V gene's germline CDR1 is SGHRS and CDR2 YFSETQ. The CDR3 consists of 20 residues. V gave up 3 bases and J gave up 2 bases; unmatched junction bases: 16. This CDR3 is CASSSGLAGALSPRPYEQYF. The CDR3, as DNA: TGCGCCAGCAGCTCGGGACTAGCGGGGGCGCTTTCCCCTCGCCCCTACGAGCAGTACTTC.

This chain uses TRBV25-1 with TRBJ2-7; 11 nucleotides match TRBD1. The V and J ends lost 4 bases and 5 bases, in that order; junction bases with no gene match: 7. The CDR3 runs 15 residues. The germline gives CDR1 MGHDK, CDR2 SYGVNS. CDR3 in DNA: TGTGCCAGCAGTGTCCCCGGGACAGGGGGTAACGAGCAGTACTTC. Translated, it gives CASSVPGTGGNEQYF.

A few counts support this clone. The chain has TRBV5-1 and TRBJ1-6, with TRBD1 matching over 7 bases. This CDR3 comprises 16 residues. Trimming at V came to 2 bases and at J to 8 bases, leaving 10 bases not matched to a gene. CDR1 SGHRS and CDR2 YFSETQ come from the germline V gene. In nucleotides, the CDR3 is TGCGCCAGCAGCTTAACTGGACAGGCAGGAGATTCACCCCTCCACTTT. It encodes CASSLTGQAGDSPLHF.

This clone was counted only a few times. The V gene is TRBV5-5, the J gene TRBJ1-2, with a tentative D call TRBD1 (5 bases). This CDR3 is 15 amino acids long. The ends were cut back, 0 bases at V and 3 bases at J, with 12 bases in the middle. Germline V gene sequence: CDR1 SGHKS, CDR2 YYEKEE (reference sequence). CDR3 region: CASSLGGSNYYGYTF. CDR3 sequence (DNA): TGTGCCAGCAGCTTGGGGGGCTCAAATTACTATGGCTACACCTTC.

This clone turned up a few times. The V and J genes are TRBV28 and TRBJ2-7; 7 bases map to TRBD1. The CDR3 spans 14 residues. V dropped 5 bases and J dropped 7; count of bases not matched to a gene: 11. In germline, CDR1 is MDHEN, CDR2 SYDVKM. As DNA, the CDR3 is TGTGCCAGCAGTCCGACGACAGGGTTGAGGGAGCAGTACTTC. This translates into CASSPTTGLREQYF.

This clone has only a few counts. The rearrangement joins TRBV30 to TRBJ2-4; 8 bases match TRBD1. The germline V gene encodes CDR1 GTSNPN and CDR2 SVGIG (reference sequence). The CDR3 has 15 residues. The J segment lost 6 bases and the V segment lost 3 bases, leaving 10 bases of the junction unmatched. The CDR3 DNA is TGTGCCTGGAGCCCCGGTTCAGGGGGCGCAAACATTCAGTACTTC. It codes for CAWSPGSGGANIQYF. Together with reference TRBV30 and TRBJ2-4, the CDR3 gives the full variable domain: SQTIHQWPATLVQPVGSPLSLECTVEGTSNPNLYWYRQAAGRGLQLLFYSVGIGQISSEVPQNLSASRPQDRQFILSSKKLLLSDSGFYLCAWSPGSGGANIQYFGAGTRLSVL.

This clone appeared a few times. The CDR3 DNA reads TGTGCCAGCAGTTTATTGTCTAGCGCCGAGCAGTACTTC. Translated: CASSLLSSAEQYF. The chain combines TRBV28 with TRBJ2-7; tentative D call: TRBD2 (6 bases). Germline V CDR1 and CDR2: MDHEN, SYDVKM. Trimming pared 1 base from V and 6 bases from J, leaving 10 bases between. The CDR3 consists of 13 residues.

The rearrangement uses TRBV5-1 and TRBJ1-2; tentatively, D is TRBD1 (5 bases). Trimming took off 0 bases at V and 1 base at J, with 16 bases between the two ends. CDR1 and CDR2 (germline): SGHRS, YFSETQ. CDR3 size: 17 residues. CDR3 nucleotide sequence: TGCGCCAGCAGCTTGGCGGGCAGTCAGGGTTTTAACTATGGCTACACCTTC. Encoded protein: CASSLAGSQGFNYGYTF.

The chain recombines TRBV19 with TRBJ2-3, with D possibly being TRBD2 (6 bases). Between the trimmed V and J ends, which lost 6 bases and 4 bases, there was a span of 11 bases. Germline lookup yields CDR1 LNHDA and CDR2 SQIVND (reference sequence). This CDR3 is built from 13 residues. CDR3: CASRGGLADTQYF. CDR3 sequence (DNA): TGTGCCAGTAGGGGGGGTCTCGCAGATACGCAGTATTTT.

V is TRBV19 and J is TRBJ1-5; D possibly corresponds to TRBD1 (6 bases). The germline V gene encodes CDR1 LNHDA and CDR2 SQIVND (reference sequence). The germline V and J ends were trimmed by 3 bases and 5 bases, with 11 bases remaining between them. The CDR3 length is 14 residues. In DNA form, the CDR3 reads TGTGCCAGTAGTATGCGGGGGGCAGATCAGCCCCAGCATTTT. Encoded protein: CASSMRGADQPQHF.

This clone occurred a few times. The chain links TRBV10-2 to TRBJ2-3; 9 bases map to TRBD1. The V segment lost 6 bases and the J segment 3 bases; nucleotides outside the gene matches: 7. From germline, CDR1 is WSHSY and CDR2 SAAADI. There are 15 residues in the CDR3. For the CDR3, the DNA is TGCGCCAGCAGGGCGCCGGGACAGGGAACAGATACGCAGTATTTT. Encoded protein: CASRAPGQGTDTQYF.

The rearrangement joins TRBV30 to TRBJ1-1; 10 nucleotides match TRBD1. V was pared by 5 bases and J by 0 bases, with 3 bases of the junction left unmatched. CDR1 and CDR2 (germline): GTSNPN, SVGIG (reference sequence). This CDR3 is built from 14 residues. CDR3 loop: CAWDRGHLNTEAFF. The CDR3 DNA sequence: TGTGCCTGGGACAGGGGGCACTTGAACACTGAAGCTTTCTTT.

This clone was counted a few times. The chain is built from TRBV19 and TRBJ2-1, with 12 bases that match TRBD1. V trimming: 4 bases; J trimming: 7 bases; junction bases outside the gene matches: 8. CDR3 length: 16 amino acids. Germline V lookup: CDR1 LNHDA, CDR2 SQIVND (reference sequence). The CDR3, as DNA: TGTGCCAGTAGTACCACCGGGACAGGGGGCCTGAATGAGCAGTTCTTC. Translated, it gives CASSTTGTGGLNEQFF.

The rearrangement links TRBV7-2 to TRBJ2-3, with 8 bases fitting TRBD2. The germline CDR1 and CDR2 sequences are SGHTA and FQGNSA. The ends lost 5 bases at V and 0 bases at J; junction bases unmatched: 10. CDR3 length: 17 residues. CDR3 nucleotides: TGTGCCAGCAGCCGACTCCCCAAGCGGGGGAGCACAGATACGCAGTATTTT. Its translation is CASSRLPKRGSTDTQYF.

CDR3 in DNA: TGCGCCAGCAGCCAGTCCTTAGAGGAGCAGTACTTC. It translates to CASSQSLEEQYF. V and J are TRBV4-1 and TRBJ2-7; no reliable D call. This CDR3 has 12 amino acids. V was cut by 3 bases and J by 7 bases, with 10 bases left in between. CDR1 is MGHRA, CDR2 YSYEKL, per germline.

The rearrangement links TRBV28 to TRBJ1-1; D gene uncertain. The CDR3 spans 18 residues. Germline values: CDR1 MDHEN, CDR2 SYDVKM. Deletions cut 5 bases from V and 2 bases from J, with 24 bases between. The CDR3, as DNA: TGTGCCAGCAGTCAGAACACCTTCGGACGGACTTTAAACACTGAAGCTTTCTTT. Amino acid sequence: CASSQNTFGRTLNTEAFF.

The rearrangement uses TRBV27 and TRBJ1-1; D may be TRBD1 (5 bases). CDR3 length: 14 residues. Trimming stripped 0 bases from V and 4 bases from J, with 9 bases between. Looked up from germline, CDR1 is MNHEY and CDR2 is SMNVEV (reference sequence). The CDR3 nucleotides are TGTGCCAGCAGTTTATCGGGCGGGACCACTGAAGCTTTCTTT. Amino acids: CASSLSGGTTEAFF.